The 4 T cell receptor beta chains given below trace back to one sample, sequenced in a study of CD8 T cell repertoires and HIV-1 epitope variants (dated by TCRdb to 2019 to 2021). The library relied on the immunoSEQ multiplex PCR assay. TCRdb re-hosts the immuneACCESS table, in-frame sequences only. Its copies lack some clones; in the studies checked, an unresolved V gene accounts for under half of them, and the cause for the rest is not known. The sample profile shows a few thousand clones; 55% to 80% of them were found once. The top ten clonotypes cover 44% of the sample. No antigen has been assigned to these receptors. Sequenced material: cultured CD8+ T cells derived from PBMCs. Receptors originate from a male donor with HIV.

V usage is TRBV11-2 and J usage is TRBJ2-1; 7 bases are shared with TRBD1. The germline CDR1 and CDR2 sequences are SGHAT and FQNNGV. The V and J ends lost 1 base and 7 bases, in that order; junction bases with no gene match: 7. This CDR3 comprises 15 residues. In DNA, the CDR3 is TGTGCCAGCAGCTTAGTCAGGGGGATTTTAAATGAGCAGTTCTTC. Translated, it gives CASSLVRGILNEQFF.

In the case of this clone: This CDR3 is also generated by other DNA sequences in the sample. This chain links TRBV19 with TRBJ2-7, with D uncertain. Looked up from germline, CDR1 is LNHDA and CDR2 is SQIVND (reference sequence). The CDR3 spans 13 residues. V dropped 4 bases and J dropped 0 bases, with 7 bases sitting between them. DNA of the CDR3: TGTGCCAGTAGTACTAGTGTCTCCTACGAGCAGTACTTC. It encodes CASSTSVSYEQYF.

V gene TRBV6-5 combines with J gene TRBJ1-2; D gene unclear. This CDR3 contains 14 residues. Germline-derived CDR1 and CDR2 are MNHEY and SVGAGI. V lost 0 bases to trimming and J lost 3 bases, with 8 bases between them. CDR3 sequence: CASSYSLGDYGYTF. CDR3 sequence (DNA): TGTGCCAGCAGTTACTCGCTTGGGGACTATGGCTACACCTTC.

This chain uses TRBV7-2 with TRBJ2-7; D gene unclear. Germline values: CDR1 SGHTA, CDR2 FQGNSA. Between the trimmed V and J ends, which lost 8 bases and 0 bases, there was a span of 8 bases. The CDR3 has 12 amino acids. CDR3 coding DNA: TGTGCCAGCGCGACCCGCTCCTACGAGCAGTACTTC. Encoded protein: CASATRSYEQYF. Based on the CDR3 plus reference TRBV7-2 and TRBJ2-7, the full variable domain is GAGVSQSPSNKVTEKGKDVELRCDPISGHTALYWYRQSLGQGLEFLIYFQGNSAPDKSGLPSDRFSAERTGGSVSTLTIQRTQQEDSAVYLCASATRSYEQYFGPGTRLTVT.